The entry below describes one T cell receptor beta chain. Its cognate antigen has yet to be identified. No base quality information exists; no much larger clone differs at one position. The data were taken from a study of blood T cell repertoires in COVID-19 (dated by TCRdb to the early 2020s). About the investigation overall: The collaborator samples originated in the United States, Italy and Spain and spanned the acute and convalescent phases of COVID-19. Where available, HLA class I and class II types were taken from metadata supplied by the sample provider and were not determined by assay-based typing. The prospective study material was composed of cDNA or gDNA derived from T cells, B-cell-depleted T cells, or PBMCs. The repertoires were made available in a free public database intended to serve as a resource for research on the immune response to SARS-CoV-2. Subjects who had been exposed to COVID-19, were actively infected with it, or had recovered from it provided the deeply sampled blood TCRbeta repertoires that made up the dataset. Sample metadata almost always included a de-identified subject ID, COVID-19 status, age in years and sex. The samples were drawn from the first 160 participants of the ongoing ImmuneRACE study and from about 1,200 subjects provided by 6 global collaborators. The investigation overall reported the following: How much clinical and demographic metadata was included differed by source and by participant, and the metadata was provided uncurated.

Whole blood was collected in K2EDTA tubes by collaborating institutions according to the institutions' own protocols. For TCRbeta analysis, collaborators shipped samples in one of three forms: frozen whole blood, isolated PBMCs, or DNA extracted from either of those sample types. TCRbeta CDR3 regions were amplified from genomic DNA using the immunoSEQ Assay, a bias-controlled multiplex PCR. Regarding the original processing steps: The number of nucleated cells in each sample was estimated from the amplification of reference gene primers within the assay. Sequence reads were collapsed and filtered to measure the absolute abundance of every unique TCRbeta CDR3 rearrangement. Productive Simpson clonality was computed per sample as the square root of Simpson's diversity index over productive rearrangements. Imported from immuneACCESS, the table was reduced by TCRdb to in-frame sequences with V and J called. These copies leave out some clones; in studies compared against another copy, an unresolved V gene accounts for under half, and the cause of the remainder is not known. The DNA gave D and trimming, while V, J and clone size come from that table. The sample table shows about 100,000 clones, and around four fifths are seen once. The ten largest make up about 12% of the sample.

The CDR3 measures 15 amino acids from cysteine to phenylalanine. CDR3 DNA only is kept here, 45 bases in frame from base 1. V is shortened by 1 base, J by 0 bases, and the region joining them spans 7 bases. Taken from the germline V gene, the CDR1 and CDR2 loops are SGHTA and FQGNSA. The V and J segments used are TRBV7-2 and TRBJ1-5; the best D guess is TRBD1, with 5 bases matching. The sample comprised peripheral blood. The clonotype was recovered from a woman in her 70s with acute or convalescent COVID-19. The sequenced DNA is TGTGCCAGCAGCTTAGGGGGCAATAGCAATCAGCCCCAGCATTTT. It encodes CASSLGGNSNQPQHF.